A selection of T cell receptor beta chains follows, all from one sample in a study of glioma-infiltrating T cells. MiXCR, applied by TCRdb to the multiplex PCR reads, yields one record per CDR3 protein. The sample yields 300,000 to 450,000 distinct CDR3 sequences, around 38% seen once. The specimen was glioma tissue, nonneoplastic brain tissue, or PBMCs (not recorded which). The receptors here all came from a human donor with low-grade glioma or glioblastoma, undergoing nonglioma brain surgery, or in good health (not recorded which). The CDR3 runs from the conserved cysteine through the conserved F or W. D genes are given only for firm matches. Rows give clone size only sometimes, using once, few, many, or a class for an expanded clone.

many,.,TRBV6-1,TRBJ2-3,TGTGCCAGCAACGGAGGGGCCGATACGCAGTATTTT,CASNGGADTQYF
few,TRBD1,TRBV10-3,TRBJ1-1,TGTGCCATCAGTATGGACAGGGGCGCTGAAGCTTTCTTT,CAISMDRGAEAFF
.,TRBD1,TRBV28,TRBJ2-7,TGTGCCAGCAGTTTAGTTAGGGGGCGCGACGAGCAGTACTTC,CASSLVRGRDEQYF
.,.,TRBV28,TRBJ2-7,TGTGCCAGCAGTTCAGGCGGGACTTCCTACGAGCAGTACTTC,CASSSGGTSYEQYF
many,.,TRBV27,TRBJ2-2,TGTGCCAGCAGTTTTAACTTGGACACCGGGGAGCTGTTTTTT,CASSFNLDTGELFF
once,.,TRBV29-1,TRBJ2-3,TGCAGCGTACTGGCTCCCCTGACAGATACGCAGTATTTT,CSVLAPLTDTQYF
many,.,TRBV20-1,TRBJ2-1,TGCAGTGCTCCCCTGAGGTACAATGAGCAGTTCTTC,CSAPLRYNEQFF
few,.,TRBV12-3/TRBV12-4,TRBJ2-3,TGTGCCAGCAGGCATGAAAGGCGCACAGATACGCAGTATTTT,CASRHERRTDTQYF
many,.,TRBV6-2/TRBV6-3,TRBJ2-7,TGTGCCAGCAGTTTCTTATCCAGCTCCTACGAGCAGTACTTC,CASSFLSSSYEQYF
many,.,TRBV27,TRBJ1-1,TGTGCCAGCAGTTTGGGGCGTTTGAACACTGAAGCTTTCTTT,CASSLGRLNTEAFF
.,.,TRBV6-4,TRBJ2-7,TGTGCCAGCAGTGTTTATAGCGGCTACAATGAGCAGTACTTC,CASSVYSGYNEQYF
.,TRBD1,TRBV7-3,TRBJ2-2,TGTGCCAGCAGGAGACGACAGGGTGCTGGTCCGGAGCTGTTTTTT,CASRRRQGAGPELFF
many,TRBD2,TRBV6-1,TRBJ2-3,TGTGCCAGCGCGGCCAGCGGGGCCACAGATACGCAGTATTTT,CASAASGATDTQYF
.,.,TRBV20-1,TRBJ1-2,TGCAGTGCTAGAGTCCATGGCTACACCTTC,CSARVHGYTF
.,TRBD2,TRBV6-1,TRBJ2-1,TGTGCCAGCAGCCCTGGACTAGCGGGGCCTGGCAATGAGCAGTTCTTC,CASSPGLAGPGNEQFF
.,.,TRBV4-1,TRBJ1-5,TGCGCCAGCAGCCGCAGCGTAACAAACAGCAATCAGCCCCAGCATTTT,CASSRSVTNSNQPQHF
once,.,TRBV6-2/TRBV6-3,TRBJ2-7,TGTGCCAGCAGCCCTCAAGGTAACGAGCAGTACTTC,CASSPQGNEQYF
few,TRBD2,TRBV6-1,TRBJ2-1,TGTGCCAGCAGCCCCCAGGTAGCGGGCTACAATGAGCAGTTCTTC,CASSPQVAGYNEQFF
.,TRBD1,TRBV14,TRBJ1-5,TGTGCCAGCAGCCCGGGGACAGCTCTCATTCAGCCCCAGCATTTT,CASSPGTALIQPQHF
.,TRBD1,TRBV6-5,TRBJ1-2,TGTGCCATCAAGCCGAGACAGGGGGCCTATGGCTACACCTTC,CAIKPRQGAYGYTF
many,TRBD2,TRBV27,TRBJ2-5,TGTGCCAGCAGTTTGGTGACTAGCTTAGAGACCCAGTACTTC,CASSLVTSLETQYF
.,.,TRBV7-2,TRBJ1-4,TGTGCCAGCAGCTTAAGAAGGAGTACTAATGAAAAACTGTTTTTT,CASSLRRSTNEKLFF
many,.,TRBV6-1,TRBJ2-3,TGTGCCAGCAGTTATAGGGGGACAGATACGCAGTATTTT,CASSYRGTDTQYF
.,.,TRBV7-8,TRBJ1-6,TGTGCCAGCAGCTTAGCACCAGGTCCATATAATTCACCCCTCCACTTT,CASSLAPGPYNSPLHF
few,.,TRBV28,TRBJ2-7,TGTGCCAGCAGTTTAAGTTCCCAGGGCCTAGGGTCCTACGAGCAGTACTTC,CASSLSSQGLGSYEQYF
many,TRBD1,TRBV6-1,TRBJ1-3,TGTGCCAGCAGTCGCGACTTGGGGACAGCCGGAAACACCATATATTTT,CASSRDLGTAGNTIYF
.,.,TRBV4-1,TRBJ2-5,TGCGCCAGCAGCCAAGAATGGCGTAGCAGGAGGGAGACCCAGTACTTC,CASSQEWRSRRETQYF
many,.,TRBV27,TRBJ2-7,TGTGCCAGCAGGGCCGGGACTCACCCAACCTACGAGCAGTACTTC,CASRAGTHPTYEQYF
.,.,TRBV19,TRBJ1-1,TGTGCCAGTAGTTCCCTCTTTATGAACACTAAAGCTTTCTTT,CASSSLFMNTKAFF
.,TRBD1,TRBV28,TRBJ1-1,TGTGCCAGCAATCCTTCGGGACAGGGGGCCGGTGAAGCTTTCTTT,CASNPSGQGAGEAFF
.,.,TRBV7-6,TRBJ1-5,TGTGCCAGCAGCCCCAGTGGCCCGGCCGGCCAGCCCCAGCATTTT,CASSPSGPAGQPQHF
.,.,TRBV20-1,TRBJ1-1,TGCAGTGCTATTCCCACGCTGAGGGAAGCTTTCTTT,CSAIPTLREAFF
.,.,TRBV6-1,TRBJ2-2,TGTGCCAGAACTCCGCCGGGACGTATTGGCTCCGGGGAGCTGTTTTTT,CARTPPGRIGSGELFF
.,.,TRBV20-1,TRBJ1-2,TGCAGTGCTAGTGGCCTTGGACCCCTCATGAGCCTCTATGGCTACACCTTC,CSASGLGPLMSLYGYTF
few,TRBD2,TRBV20-1,TRBJ2-7,TGCAGTGCGGTCGGACTAGCGGCCTCCTACGAGCAGTACTTC,CSAVGLAASYEQYF
few,.,TRBV27,TRBJ2-7,TGTGCCAGCAGTTTGGACGGGGAATACGAGCAGTACTTC,CASSLDGEYEQYF
.,.,TRBV3-1,TRBJ2-3,TGTGCCAGCAGCGGAGATTCTGTGACAGGAGATACGCAGTATTTT,CASSGDSVTGDTQYF
.,.,TRBV14,TRBJ2-1,TGTGCCAGCAGCCAAGAGGAGTTCATCTCCTACAATGAGCAGTTCTTC,CASSQEEFISYNEQFF
.,.,TRBV20-1,TRBJ2-1,TGCAGTGCTAGGGCGGAATCTCCCAGCTCCTACGAGCAGTTCTTC,CSARAESPSSYEQFF
many,.,TRBV6-1,TRBJ2-7,TGTGCCAGCAGTAACATCAGGGGCGAGCAGTACTTC,CASSNIRGEQYF
few,.,TRBV25-1,TRBJ1-3,TGTGCCAGCAGTGAATTCGGGAGCTCTGGAAACACCATATATTTT,CASSEFGSSGNTIYF
few,.,TRBV20-1,TRBJ2-2,TGCAGTGACGAAGCGAACACCGGGGAGCTGTTTTTT,CSDEANTGELFF
many,TRBD2,TRBV6-2/TRBV6-3,TRBJ2-1,TGTGCCAGCAGTCCTAGCGGGAGACCCAATGAGCAGTTCTTC,CASSPSGRPNEQFF
.,TRBD1,TRBV18,TRBJ1-1,TGTGCCAGCGCTACGACAGGGCATGGGAGCACTGAAGCTTTCTTT,CASATTGHGSTEAFF
.,.,TRBV25-1,TRBJ2-1,TGTGCCAGCAGCACTCCAGGGAATGAGCAGTTCTTC,CASSTPGNEQFF
many,TRBD1,TRBV28,TRBJ1-5,TGTGCCAGCAGTTCCCGCGACAGGGTACCAAGTCAGCCCCAGCATTTT,CASSSRDRVPSQPQHF
few,TRBD2,TRBV20-1,TRBJ2-1,TGCAGTGCCCAGTTCTCGGGAGGGGCCTACAATGAGCAGTTCTTC,CSAQFSGGAYNEQFF